A single sample is the source of the 25 T cell receptor beta chains below, sequenced in a study of T cell changes during pregnancy in multiple sclerosis. The assay was immunoSEQ multiplex PCR, and TCRdb's table has in-frame clones only and misses some. The sample lists fewer than 80,000 clones, 91% occurring once. The sequenced sample was CD4+ T cells from peripheral blood mononuclear cells, obtained in the third trimester of pregnancy. The receptors come from a female donor in good health, enrolled as a control in a pregnancy study.

The chain couples TRBV6-5 to TRBJ2-7; 7 bases align to TRBD1. The ends lost 1 base at V and 1 base at J; junction bases unmatched: 7. Germline CDR1 reads MNHEY; CDR2 reads SVGAGI. CDR3 length: 16 amino acids. The CDR3 region has the DNA TGTGCCAGCAGTTACTTGACCCGGACAGGATCCTACGAGCAGTACTTC. Translated: CASSYLTRTGSYEQYF.

V gene TRBV6-4 combines with J gene TRBJ1-4; 9 positions match TRBD1. The germline V gene encodes CDR1 MRHNA and CDR2 SNTAGT. The J segment lost 2 bases and the V segment lost 5 bases, leaving 15 bases of the junction unmatched. The CDR3 consists of 19 residues. The CDR3, as DNA: TGTGCCAGCAGTTCCCCGTTACAGGGGGCGTCTGTGACTAATGAAAAACTGTTTTTT. It specifies CASSSPLQGASVTNEKLFF.

The rearrangement links TRBV18 to TRBJ1-1; 9 nucleotides agree with TRBD1. The CDR3 is made up of 15 amino acids. J was trimmed by 1 base and V by 2 bases; bases with no gene match: 2. The germline V gene has CDR1 KGHSH and CDR2 LQKENI. The CDR3 sequence is CASSPGQGQNTEAFF. CDR3 in DNA: TGTGCCAGCTCACCAGGACAGGGGCAGAACACTGAAGCTTTCTTT.

The V call is TRBV5-4, the J call TRBJ2-3; D may be TRBD2 (6 bases). This CDR3 comprises 14 residues. Per germline, CDR1 SGHNT and CDR2 YYREEE (reference sequence). Between the trimmed V and J ends, which lost 8 bases and 3 bases, there was a span of 16 bases. CDR3 amino acids: CASADAGRTDTQYF. The CDR3 coding sequence is TGTGCCAGTGCGGATGCGGGGAGGACAGATACGCAGTATTTT.

J is TRBJ2-7 and V is TRBV18; 12 bases line up with TRBD1. Trimming at V came to 3 bases and at J to 4 bases, leaving 4 bases not matched to a gene. CDR1 KGHSH and CDR2 LQKENI come from the germline V gene. The CDR3 sequence is 15 residues long. CDR3: CASSPGTGGHYEQYF. CDR3 DNA: TGTGCCAGCTCACCGGGGACAGGGGGCCATTACGAGCAGTACTTC.

The chain carries TRBV6-5 and TRBJ1-5, with a tentative D call TRBD1 (6 bases). There are 13 residues in the CDR3. V lost 6 bases and J lost 4, with 10 bases in between. Germline V lookup: CDR1 MNHEY, CDR2 SVGAGI. The CDR3 coding sequence is TGTGCCAGCAGGGACAGCGGTAATCAGCCCCAGCATTTT. Amino acids: CASRDSGNQPQHF.

V usage is TRBV9 and J usage is TRBJ2-3, with D tentatively TRBD2 (6 bases). The V and J ends lost 5 bases and 2 bases respectively, with 21 bases between them. Germline CDR1 SGDLS, CDR2 YYNGEE. This CDR3 contains 17 residues. CDR3 protein: CASSQTPGTRYTDTQYF. CDR3 DNA: TGTGCCAGCAGTCAAACCCCCGGGACTCGATACACAGATACGCAGTATTTT.

The chain employs TRBV19 and TRBJ1-1; D ambiguous. This CDR3 comprises 12 residues. The V and J ends lost 0 bases and 4 bases respectively, with 3 bases between them. Looked up from germline, CDR1 is LNHDA and CDR2 is SQIVND (reference sequence). CDR3 sequence (DNA): TGTGCCAGTAGTATAGACGGCACTGAAGCTTTCTTT. This encodes CASSIDGTEAFF.

This chain uses TRBV14 with TRBJ2-5; 12 nucleotides align to TRBD2. Germline V gene lookup returns CDR1 SGHDN and CDR2 FVKESK. V lost 3 bases, J lost 4 bases, and 6 bases stayed unmatched. CDR3 length: 16 amino acids. The CDR3 protein is CASSQLLAGGGETQYF. The CDR3 DNA reads TGTGCCAGCAGCCAGCTACTAGCGGGGGGCGGAGAGACCCAGTACTTC.

The gene calls are TRBV7-2 and TRBJ2-5; the match to TRBD1 covers 7 bases. Germline assignment: CDR1 SGHTA and CDR2 FQGNSA. The CDR3 contains 17 residues. V gave up 5 bases and J gave up 5 bases; unmatched junction bases: 17. CDR3 protein: CASSPNRQGPTGETQYF. CDR3 bases: TGTGCCAGCAGCCCAAACCGACAGGGACCAACGGGGGAGACCCAGTACTTC.

This chain uses TRBV7-3 with TRBJ2-1; TRBD2 matches at 14 bases. Germline CDR1 reads SGHTA; CDR2 reads FQGTGA. The CDR3 runs to 17 residues. The V and J ends lost 5 bases and 8 bases, in that order; junction bases with no gene match: 11. CDR3 residues: CASSIAGTSGGLDEQFF. The DNA of the CDR3 is TGTGCCAGCAGCATTGCCGGGACTAGCGGGGGTTTGGATGAGCAGTTCTTC.

The table lists this clone with a count of one. The chain couples TRBV6-5 to TRBJ1-1; D is unclear. Trimming stripped 4 bases from V and 9 bases from J, with 18 bases between. The CDR3 loop spans 14 amino acids. Germline CDR1 MNHEY, CDR2 SVGAGI. The CDR3 sequence is CASSSRGRVLKAFF. The DNA for the CDR3 is TGTGCCAGCAGTTCCCGGGGTAGAGTCCTCAAAGCTTTCTTT.

This clone showed up just once. The chain recombines TRBV2 with TRBJ2-3, with 9 positions matching TRBD2. Germline V gene lookup returns CDR1 SNHLY and CDR2 FYNNEI. The CDR3 totals 13 residues. Trimming cost V 7 bases and J 6 bases; bases outside gene matches: 5. Here the CDR3 DNA reads TGTGCCAGCAATAGCGGGGGCAGGGATACGCAGTATTTT. Translation: CASNSGGRDTQYF.

The gene calls are TRBV9 and TRBJ1-5; D is perhaps TRBD1 (6 bases). Between the trimmed V and J ends, which lost 2 bases and 3 bases, there was a span of 9 bases. This CDR3 spans 14 amino acids. Germline-derived CDR1 and CDR2 are SGDLS and YYNGEE. DNA of the CDR3: TGTGCCAGCAGCGTCGGACAGAACAATCAGCCCCAGCATTTT. It translates to CASSVGQNNQPQHF.

This chain connects TRBV7-3 to TRBJ2-7; D is perhaps TRBD2 (6 bases). Germline-derived CDR1 and CDR2 are SGHTA and FQGTGA. CDR3 length equals 16 residues. Trimming shortened V by 4 bases and J by 0 bases, and 16 bases separated the two germline ends. CDR3 sequence reads: CASSSTAGRSSYEQYF. For the CDR3, the DNA is TGTGCCAGCAGCTCCACTGCGGGGAGGAGCTCCTACGAGCAGTACTTC.

The chain joins TRBV6-6 to TRBJ1-1; D uncertain. The CDR3 is 14 residues long. V shed 1 base and J shed 2 bases, with 8 bases lying between them. The V gene's germline CDR1 is MNHNY and CDR2 SVGAGI (reference sequence). In DNA, the CDR3 is TGTGCCAGCAGTTACTGGGAGTCCAACACTGAAGCTTTCTTT. Its translation: CASSYWESNTEAFF.

The chain is built from TRBV7-9 and TRBJ1-2, with TRBD1 as a possible D gene (6 bases). The CDR3 is made up of 15 amino acids. Trimming stripped 4 bases from V and 6 bases from J, with 18 bases between. Germline lookup yields CDR1 SEHNR and CDR2 FQNEAQ (reference sequence). The chain's CDR3 is CASSSYDRPGHGYTF. The CDR3, as DNA: TGTGCCAGCAGCTCCTACGACAGGCCGGGCCATGGCTACACCTTC.

This rearrangement joins TRBV4-3 to TRBJ1-2; D is undetermined. The CDR3 spans 15 residues. The ends were cut back, 5 bases at V and 2 bases at J, with 15 bases in the middle. Per germline, CDR1 LGHNA and CDR2 YSLEER. In DNA, the CDR3 is TGCGCCAGCAGCGCCCTAGGTGAGGCAAACTATGGCTACACCTTC. This encodes CASSALGEANYGYTF.

The chain has TRBV9 and TRBJ2-7, with D possibly being TRBD1 (5 bases). The germline gives CDR1 SGDLS, CDR2 YYNGEE. This CDR3 region has 15 residues. Deletions cut 0 bases from V and 0 bases from J, with 10 bases between. The CDR3 protein is CASSVESGISYEQYF. The CDR3, as DNA: TGTGCCAGCAGCGTAGAATCAGGGATCTCCTACGAGCAGTACTTC.

The chain couples TRBV7-2 to TRBJ2-7; D gene ambiguous. The CDR3 covers 16 residues. The V and J ends lost 5 bases and 0 bases respectively, with 17 bases between them. Germline CDR1 SGHTA, CDR2 FQGNSA. The CDR3 region has the DNA TGTGCCAGCAGCCCCTTTCTTTCCTCGAGCTCCTACGAGCAGTACTTC. It codes for CASSPFLSSSSYEQYF.

This chain uses TRBV21-1 with TRBJ1-5; the table's D call TRBD1 went unverified against the DNA. TRBV21-1 is designated a pseudogene. This CDR3 comprises 16 residues. The CDR3 DNA reads TGTGCCAGCACTAAAGGTGGAGGGGGCGGCAATCAGCCCCAGCATTTT. Residues: CASTKGGGGGNQPQHF.

This clone occurred once. The CDR3 protein is CASSLLQNTEAFF. CDR3 nucleotide sequence: TGTGCCAGCAGCCTTTTACAAAACACTGAAGCTTTCTTT. The chain recombines TRBV9 with TRBJ1-1; no clear D gene. Per germline, CDR1 SGDLS and CDR2 YYNGEE. The V gene lost 4 bases and the J gene lost 2 bases, with 9 bases spanning the gap. The CDR3 spans 13 residues.

The V and J genes are TRBV19 and TRBJ1-5; D not resolved. In germline, CDR1 is LNHDA, CDR2 SQIVND (reference sequence). The germline V and J ends were trimmed by 5 bases and 1 base, with 12 bases remaining between them. This CDR3 spans 15 amino acids. The CDR3 DNA follows: TGTGCCAGTAGTTCGGGTAGTCAGAGCAATCAGCCCCAGCATTTT. Its translation: CASSSGSQSNQPQHF.

CDR3: CASSQLSSGGANTGELFF. The DNA of the CDR3 is TGTGCCAGCAGCCAATTGAGTTCTGGGGGCGCGAACACCGGGGAGCTGTTTTTT. V usage is TRBV4-2 and J usage is TRBJ2-2, with D possibly matching TRBD1 (6 bases). Looked up from germline, CDR1 is LGHNA and CDR2 is YNFKEQ. The CDR3 runs to 18 residues. Trimming shortened V by 2 bases and J by 0 bases, and 16 bases separated the two germline ends.

The chain is built from TRBV7-3 and TRBJ2-3, with D possibly TRBD2 on 5 matching bases. V was cut by 1 base and J by 1 base, with 9 bases left in between. Germline lookup yields CDR1 SGHTA and CDR2 FQGTGA. This CDR3 contains 15 residues. The CDR3: CASSLIGSRTDTQYF. CDR3 DNA sequence: TGTGCCAGCAGCTTAATAGGGAGTCGCACAGATACGCAGTATTTT. The whole variable domain, filled in from reference TRBV7-3 and TRBJ2-3, reads GAGVSQTPSNKVTEKGKYVELRCDPISGHTALYWYRQSLGQGPEFLIYFQGTGAADDSGLPNDRFFAVRPEGSVSTLKIQRTERGDSAVYLCASSLIGSRTDTQYFGPGTRLTVL.